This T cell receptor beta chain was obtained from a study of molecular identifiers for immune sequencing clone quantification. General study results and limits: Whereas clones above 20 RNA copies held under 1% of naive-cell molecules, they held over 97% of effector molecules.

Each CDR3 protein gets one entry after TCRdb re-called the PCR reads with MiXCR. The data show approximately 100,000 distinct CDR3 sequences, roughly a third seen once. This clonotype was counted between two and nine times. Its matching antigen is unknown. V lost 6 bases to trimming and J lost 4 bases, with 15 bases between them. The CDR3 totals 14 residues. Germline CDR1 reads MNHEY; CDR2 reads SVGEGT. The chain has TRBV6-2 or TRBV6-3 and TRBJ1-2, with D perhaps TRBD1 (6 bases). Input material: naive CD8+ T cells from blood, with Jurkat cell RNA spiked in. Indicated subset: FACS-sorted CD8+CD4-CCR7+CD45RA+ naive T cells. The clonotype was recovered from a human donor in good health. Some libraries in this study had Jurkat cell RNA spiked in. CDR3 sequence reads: CASSTLTGFYGYTF. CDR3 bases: TGTGCCAGCAGCACACTGACAGGATTCTATGGCTACACCTTC.